The 25 T cell receptor beta chains presented below share a single source sample, sequenced in a study of CD8 T cells in ankylosing spondylitis. One entry per CDR3 protein, called by TCRdb with MiXCR from the 5' RACE reads. The sample holds around 210,000 distinct CDR3 sequences, approximately 7.6% seen once. Sequenced material: blood, either unsorted or a sorted T cell fraction (not recorded which). The receptors here all came from a female donor with ankylosing spondylitis or in good health (not recorded which).

Ten or more counts support this clonotype. The rearrangement uses TRBV7-8 and TRBJ2-3; 7 bases match TRBD2. The V segment lost 5 bases and the J segment 6 bases; nucleotides outside the gene matches: 8. CDR1 is SGHVS, CDR2 FQNEAQ, per germline. There are 14 residues in the CDR3. This chain's CDR3 is CASSPLMGGDTQYF. CDR3 sequence (DNA): TGTGCCAGCAGCCCCCTAATGGGAGGGGATACGCAGTATTTT.

This clonotype was seen many times. This chain links TRBV29-1 with TRBJ1-4; D is uncertain. CDR1 SQVTM and CDR2 ANQGSEA come from the germline V gene. The length of the CDR3 is 14 residues. Trimming cost V 1 base and J 10 bases, with 16 bases left between them. CDR3 sequence reads: CSVEVVAGSGKLFF. The CDR3 DNA follows: TGCAGCGTTGAAGTAGTAGCAGGTTCGGGAAAACTGTTTTTT.

This clonotype was picked up many times. The CDR3 DNA is TGTGCCAGCAGTATAAGCTCCTACGAGCAGTACTTC. Protein sequence: CASSISSYEQYF. The chain carries TRBV12-3 or TRBV12-4 and TRBJ2-7, with unresolved D. Trimming removed 5 bases from V and 0 bases from J, with 5 bases in between. The CDR3 runs 12 residues.

This clonotype was recorded many times. The chain recombines TRBV5-1 with TRBJ2-5; D gene uncertain. There are 14 residues in the CDR3. Germline V gene sequence: CDR1 SGHRS, CDR2 YFSETQ. Trimming took off 0 bases at V and 0 bases at J, with 6 bases between the two ends. CDR3 in amino acids: CASSLGGNQETQYF. CDR3 nucleotides: TGCGCCAGCAGCTTGGGGGGTAACCAAGAGACCCAGTACTTC.

This clonotype was recorded at least ten times. The rearrangement joins TRBV20-1 to TRBJ2-2; D is undetermined. The CDR3 has 13 residues. Looked up from germline, CDR1 is DFQATT and CDR2 is SNEGSKA (reference sequence). V dropped 6 bases and J dropped 2 bases, with 10 bases sitting between them. The CDR3 here is CSAIVGNTGELFF. The DNA of the CDR3 is TGCAGTGCCATAGTCGGAAACACCGGGGAGCTGTTTTTT.

This clonotype has ten or more counts. The chain employs TRBV6-4 and TRBJ2-2; no firm D call. The germline V and J ends were trimmed by 4 bases and 2 bases, with 8 bases remaining between them. This CDR3 is 14 amino acids long. Per the germline V gene, CDR1 is MRHNA and CDR2 is SNTAGT. CDR3 loop: CASSVQVNTGELFF. The CDR3 nucleotides are TGTGCCAGCAGTGTGCAAGTTAACACCGGGGAGCTGTTTTTT.

Ten or more counts support this clonotype. The V and J genes are TRBV3-1 and TRBJ2-1; 11 bases line up with TRBD2. Germline CDR1 reads LGHDT; CDR2 reads YNNKEL (reference sequence). V was clipped by 1 base and J by 3 bases; unmatched bases: 2. This CDR3 region has 16 residues. CDR3 residues: CASSQGGLADYNEQFF. The CDR3 coding sequence is TGTGCCAGCAGCCAAGGGGGACTAGCGGACTACAATGAGCAGTTCTTC.

V is TRBV7-9 and J is TRBJ1-6, with TRBD1 identical over 7 bases. With V trimmed by 6 bases and J by 9 bases, 8 bases remained unmatched. The germline V gene encodes CDR1 SEHNR and CDR2 FQNEAQ (reference sequence). The CDR3 length is 14 residues. CDR3 region: CASRATGFTSPLHF. In nucleotides, the CDR3 is TGTGCCAGCAGGGCGACAGGGTTCACTTCACCCCTCCACTTT.

This clonotype was seen ten or more times. The chain links TRBV28 to TRBJ2-1; D perhaps matches TRBD1 (6 bases). CDR1 is MDHEN and CDR2 is SYDVKM in the germline V gene. This CDR3 has 14 amino acids. The germline V and J ends were trimmed by 4 bases and 6 bases, with 13 bases remaining between them. The CDR3 DNA reads as TGTGCCAGCAGTTGGGGGCCTAGCCCCAATGAGCAGTTCTTC. Translation: CASSWGPSPNEQFF.

This clonotype was detected many times. The J gene is TRBJ2-2, the V gene TRBV5-1, with a possible D match to TRBD2 (5 bases). The CDR3 extends over 15 amino acids. V was shortened by 5 bases and J by 4 bases, with 15 bases between the two germline ends. Germline lookup yields CDR1 SGHRS and CDR2 YFSETQ. CDR3 protein: CASRPTDLLTGELFF. CDR3 coding DNA: TGCGCCAGCAGACCGACGGACTTACTCACCGGGGAGCTGTTTTTT.

The V call is TRBV7-2, the J call TRBJ2-3, with TRBD1 as a possible D gene (6 bases). The CDR3 is made up of 12 amino acids. V dropped 4 bases and J dropped 8 bases, with 10 bases sitting between them. Germline-derived CDR1 and CDR2 are SGHTA and FQGNSA. In DNA form, the CDR3 reads TGTGCCAGCAGCTCCCTAGGGGGTACGCAGTATTTT. Residues: CASSSLGGTQYF.

CDR3 sequence reads: CASSGTNYGYTF. In nucleotides, the CDR3 is TGTGCCAGCAGCGGCACTAACTATGGCTACACCTTC. V is TRBV7-8 and J is TRBJ1-2; D is unclear. The CDR3 has 12 amino acids. CDR1 and CDR2 from the germline V gene are SGHVS and FQNEAQ. V lost 5 bases, J lost 0 bases, and 4 bases lay in between.

This clonotype appeared many times. The V call is TRBV20-1, the J call TRBJ1-2; 7 nucleotides match TRBD1. The CDR3 sequence is 15 residues long. Germline assignment: CDR1 DFQATT and CDR2 SNEGSKA (reference sequence). The V segment lost 6 bases and the J segment 8 bases; nucleotides outside the gene matches: 18. The CDR3 DNA follows: TGCAGTGCGGCCATCCGGGACAGCCGACATATGGGCTACACCTTC. The encoded protein is CSAAIRDSRHMGYTF.

Many counts were recorded for this clonotype. V gene TRBV20-1 combines with J gene TRBJ2-1, with D possibly being TRBD1 (6 bases). Trimming took 1 base from V and 5 from J, leaving 15 bases between them. CDR1 and CDR2 from the germline V gene are DFQATT and SNEGSKA (reference sequence). The CDR3 is 15 residues long. This CDR3 is CSARVLGTLNNEQFF. CDR3 sequence (DNA): TGCAGTGCTAGAGTCCTCGGGACACTCAACAATGAGCAGTTCTTC.

This clonotype was observed many times. This chain uses TRBV20-1 with TRBJ1-5; D is undetermined. This CDR3 region has 15 residues. CDR1 is DFQATT, CDR2 SNEGSKA, per germline (reference sequence). V lost 1 base, J lost 6 bases, and 16 bases lay in between. The chain's CDR3 is CSARGLDRGGQPQHF. CDR3 coding DNA: TGCAGTGCTAGAGGTCTTGACCGAGGAGGTCAGCCCCAGCATTTT.

This clonotype was recorded at least ten times. The V and J genes are TRBV12-3 or TRBV12-4 and TRBJ1-3; D is uncertain. The CDR3 loop spans 13 amino acids. V was shortened by 4 bases and J by 4 bases, with 8 bases between the two germline ends. Here the CDR3 DNA reads TGTGCCAGCAGTTGGACCGAGGGAAACACCATATATTTT. Protein sequence: CASSWTEGNTIYF.

This clonotype was counted many times. This chain connects TRBV5-6 to TRBJ1-1, with D tentatively TRBD1 (6 bases). Germline V gives CDR1 SGHDT, CDR2 YYEEEE. The CDR3 runs to 15 residues. The V gene lost 4 bases and the J gene lost 1 base, with 14 bases spanning the gap. The CDR3 loop reads CASSLPGQTNTEAFF. DNA of the CDR3: TGTGCCAGCAGCCTGCCCGGACAGACGAACACTGAAGCTTTCTTT.

This clonotype was seen at least ten times. V usage is TRBV20-1 and J usage is TRBJ2-4, with a possible D match to TRBD1 (6 bases). The CDR3 is 13 amino acids. The V gene lost 2 bases and the J gene lost 2 bases, with 7 bases spanning the gap. CDR1 and CDR2 from the germline V gene are DFQATT and SNEGSKA (reference sequence). DNA of the CDR3: TGCAGTGCTAGACAGGGGCCCAAAAACATTCAGTACTTC. This translates into CSARQGPKNIQYF.

This clonotype was seen many times. The chain combines TRBV9 with TRBJ2-3, with D possibly being TRBD2 (5 bases). The CDR3 is 13 residues long. With 3 bases removed from V and 6 bases from J, the gap between germline ends came to 11 bases. Germline values: CDR1 SGDLS, CDR2 YYNGEE. The CDR3 loop is CASSGGVRDTQYF. In nucleotides, the CDR3 is TGTGCCAGCAGCGGGGGAGTAAGGGATACGCAGTATTTT.

In regard to this clonotype: Just one base apart from a much larger clone, this may be a read error. This rearrangement joins TRBV9 to TRBJ2-1; 11 nucleotides line up with TRBD2. This CDR3 is built from 13 residues. CDR1 SGDLS and CDR2 YYNGEE come from the germline V gene. For the CDR3, the DNA is TGTGTCAGCAGCGTAGCGGGAGGGAATGAGCAGTTCTTC. Protein product: CVSSVAGGNEQFF.

In this sample, this clonotype turned up many times. The rearrangement uses TRBV27 and TRBJ2-1, with unresolved D. Trimming took 4 bases from V and 7 from J, leaving 8 bases between them. Germline lookup yields CDR1 MNHEY and CDR2 SMNVEV (reference sequence). CDR3 length: 12 residues. CDR3 sequence: CASSSSGNEQFF. DNA of the CDR3: TGTGCCAGCAGTTCGTCTGGTAATGAGCAGTTCTTC.

This clonotype was seen at least ten times. The chain links TRBV15 to TRBJ2-1, with 9 bases fitting TRBD1. This CDR3 spans 15 amino acids. Germline trimming cut 3 bases from V and 7 bases from J; bases unmatched to any gene: 7. The germline V gene has CDR1 LNHNV and CDR2 YYDKDF (reference sequence). The chain's CDR3 is CATSRAGQGTNEQFF. In DNA, the CDR3 is TGTGCCACCAGCAGGGCGGGACAGGGAACAAATGAGCAGTTCTTC.

This clonotype occurred many times. CDR3 protein: CASSLAGRDGYEQYF. The CDR3, as DNA: TGTGCCAGCAGCTTGGCCGGGAGGGACGGCTACGAGCAGTACTTC. The gene calls are TRBV7-2 and TRBJ2-7; TRBD2 matches 8 bases. V shed 3 bases and J 3 bases; nucleotides not matched to a gene: 7. This CDR3 region has 15 residues. The germline V gene encodes CDR1 SGHTA and CDR2 FQGNSA.

This clonotype appeared many times. The genes are TRBV29-1 and TRBJ1-2, with D perhaps matching TRBD1 (6 bases). V lost 3 bases and J lost 13, with 15 bases in between. Germline CDR1 is SQVTM and CDR2 is ANQGSEA. This CDR3 has 11 amino acids. The CDR3 coding sequence is TGCAGCGTTGACGGGACATCTCTTGTCACCTTC. Its protein is CSVDGTSLVTF.

The sample holds many counts of this clonotype. The rearrangement joins TRBV24-1 to TRBJ1-1; no clear D. This CDR3 contains 13 residues. The V end lost 8 bases, the J end lost 4 bases, and 13 bases lay between the germline ends. CDR1 is KGHDR and CDR2 is SFDVKD in the germline V gene. The CDR3 bases are TGTGCCACCACCAACAGACGGGGCACTGAAGCTTTCTTT. This sequence encodes CATTNRRGTEAFF.